The 25 T cell receptor beta chains below all came from one sample that was sequenced in a study of cytomegalovirus exposure and HLA in healthy donors. Primers for the PCR totalled 60 Vbeta and 13 Jbeta. Repertoires were generated with immunoSEQ multiplex PCR, while TCRdb's copy carries only in-frame clones and drops some. The sample contains around 210,000 clones, about 77% of which appear only once. Sequencing used PBMCs. The receptors derive from a woman aged 25 to 45 in good health and CMV-seronegative.

The chain links TRBV6-1 to TRBJ2-7; tentatively, D is TRBD1 (6 bases). V gave up 6 bases and J gave up 0 bases, with 12 bases separating them. CDR3 size: 14 residues. CDR1 is MNHNS and CDR2 is SASEGT in the germline V gene. The CDR3 reads CASSLDSSSYEQYF. The CDR3 coding sequence is TGTGCCAGCAGCCTGGACAGTTCCTCCTACGAGCAGTACTTC.

The genes are TRBV2 and TRBJ1-2, with a tentative D call TRBD1 (5 bases). The CDR3 totals 13 residues. With 1 base removed from V and 6 bases from J, the gap between germline ends came to 9 bases. Germline loops: CDR1 SNHLY, CDR2 FYNNEI. CDR3 coding DNA: TGTGCCAGCAGTGAAGGGCAGGGCGATGGCTACACCTTC. Translation gives CASSEGQGDGYTF. Combining the CDR3 with reference TRBV2 and TRBJ1-2 gives the whole variable domain EPEVTQTPSHQVTQMGQEVILRCVPISNHLYFYWYRQILGQKVEFLVSFYNNEISEKSEIFDDQFSVERPDGSNFTLKIRSTKLEDSAMYFCASSEGQGDGYTFGSGTRLTVV.

The chain joins TRBV4-2 to TRBJ2-2, with 7 bases aligning to TRBD1. The junction had 7 bases not matched to a gene; V was cut back by 4 bases and J by 2 bases. Germline assignment: CDR1 LGHNA and CDR2 YNFKEQ. This CDR3 spans 16 amino acids. The chain's CDR3 is CASSPIGTDNTGELFF. CDR3 nucleotide sequence: TGTGCCAGCAGCCCGATCGGGACAGATAACACCGGGGAGCTGTTTTTT.

The chain carries TRBV6-5 and TRBJ1-3; D gene unclear. V lost 2 bases and J 2 bases, leaving 7 bases between the germline ends. CDR3 size: 14 residues. Germline assignment: CDR1 MNHEY and CDR2 SVGAGI. The CDR3 is CASSYVGAGNTIYF. The CDR3 coding sequence is TGTGCCAGCAGTTACGTGGGCGCTGGAAACACCATATATTTT.

The chain couples TRBV28 to TRBJ1-4; D gene ambiguous. From germline, CDR1 is MDHEN and CDR2 SYDVKM. The V gene lost 1 base and the J gene lost 10 bases, with 16 bases spanning the gap. This CDR3 comprises 15 residues. The DNA for the CDR3 is TGTGCCAGCAGTTTATTAAGATTCGAGGGCGGAAAACTGTTTTTT. Its protein product is CASSLLRFEGGKLFF.

This sequence joins TRBV15 and TRBJ2-1; TRBD1 is a possible D gene (6 bases). Germline V CDR1 and CDR2: LNHNV, YYDKDF (reference sequence). V lost 0 bases and J 6 bases, leaving 21 bases between the germline ends. The CDR3 covers 18 residues. Here the CDR3 reads CATSREPGVLGLGNEQFF. The CDR3 region has the DNA TGTGCCACCAGCAGAGAGCCAGGGGTCTTAGGGTTAGGCAATGAGCAGTTCTTC.

The chain employs TRBV6-5 and TRBJ2-5; 10 bases agree with TRBD1. This CDR3 contains 15 residues. The germline V gene has CDR1 MNHEY and CDR2 SVGAGI. V lost 0 bases and J lost 5; bases outside the gene matches: 3. The CDR3, as DNA: TGTGCCAGCAGTTACTCGACAGGGGGCTTGGAGACCCAGTACTTC. Translating gives CASSYSTGGLETQYF.

The V gene is TRBV5-5, the J gene TRBJ1-4, with 7 bases fitting TRBD1. The V segment lost 5 bases and the J segment 1 base; nucleotides outside the gene matches: 5. This CDR3 is built from 15 residues. CDR1 and CDR2 from the germline V gene are SGHKS and YYEKEE (reference sequence). The CDR3 region has the DNA TGTGCCAGCAGGCTGACAGGGTTAACTAATGAAAAACTGTTTTTT. Amino acid sequence: CASRLTGLTNEKLFF.

This chain connects TRBV28 to TRBJ2-3, with a weak D call TRBD2 (6 bases). Germline assignment: CDR1 MDHEN and CDR2 SYDVKM. The CDR3 sequence is 18 residues long. The V end lost 2 bases, the J end lost 4 bases, and 22 bases lay between the germline ends. CDR3 loop: CASSLGAGGGSWADTQYF. The DNA for the CDR3 is TGTGCCAGCAGTTTAGGGGCGGGCGGAGGGAGTTGGGCAGATACGCAGTATTTT. Full variable domain (outside the CDR3, taken from reference TRBV28 and TRBJ2-3): DVKVTQSSRYLVKRTGEKVFLECVQDMDHENMFWYRQDPGLGLRLIYFSYDVKMKEKGDIPEGYSVSREKKERFSLILESASTNQTSMYLCASSLGAGGGSWADTQYFGPGTRLTVL.

This clone occurred a few times. The chain employs TRBV9 and TRBJ1-3, with a tentative D call TRBD1 (6 bases). The CDR3 spans 15 residues. V gave up 4 bases and J gave up 1 base, with 12 bases separating them. From germline, CDR1 is SGDLS and CDR2 YYNGEE. CDR3 nucleotides: TGTGCCAGCAGCCCTGGACAGTCTTCTGGAAACACCATATATTTT. It is translated as CASSPGQSSGNTIYF.

The rearrangement links TRBV9 to TRBJ2-3; TRBD1 agrees at 9 bases. CDR3 length: 16 residues. V was pared by 4 bases and J by 2 bases, with 8 bases of the junction left unmatched. The V gene's germline CDR1 is SGDLS and CDR2 YYNGEE. In nucleotides, the CDR3 is TGTGCCAGCAGCCAACGGGACAGGGCGTTCACAGATACGCAGTATTTT. Protein sequence: CASSQRDRAFTDTQYF.

Turning to this clone: Other DNA sequences in this sample translate to the same CDR3. V is TRBV5-5 and J is TRBJ2-7, with 10 bases aligning to TRBD1. Germline trimming cut 2 bases from V and 4 bases from J; bases unmatched to any gene: 3. In germline, CDR1 is SGHKS, CDR2 YYEKEE (reference sequence). CDR3 length: 14 amino acids. As DNA, the CDR3 is TGTGCCAGCAGCTTTGGGACAGGGGCGTACGAGCAGTACTTC. It codes for CASSFGTGAYEQYF.

The chain employs TRBV7-9 and TRBJ1-1; no clear D. CDR1 and CDR2 (germline): SEHNR, FQNEAQ (reference sequence). V was cut by 10 bases and J by 0 bases, with 6 bases left in between. This CDR3 is built from 11 residues. The CDR3 nucleotides read TGTGCCACACAGCTGAACACTGAAGCTTTCTTT. It is translated as CATQLNTEAFF. Full variable domain (remainder filled in from reference TRBV7-9 and TRBJ1-1): DTGVSQNPRHKITKRGQNVTFRCDPISEHNRLYWYRQTLGQGPEFLTYFQNEAQLEKSRLLSDRFSAERPKGSFSTLEIQRTEQGDSAMYLCATQLNTEAFFGQGTRLTVV.

V usage is TRBV6-1 and J usage is TRBJ2-7, with 7 nucleotides matching TRBD2. This CDR3 has 15 residues. Per germline, CDR1 MNHNS and CDR2 SASEGT. V lost 2 bases and J lost 3; bases outside the gene matches: 7. CDR3 in DNA: TGTGCCAGCAGTGAATGGGAGGGCCTATACTACGAGCAGTACTTC. This translates into CASSEWEGLYYEQYF.

The chain recombines TRBV10-2 with TRBJ2-5; possible D gene TRBD2, 6 bases. Looked up from germline, CDR1 is WSHSY and CDR2 is SAAADI. The V end was cut by 6 bases, the J end by 2 bases, with 13 bases between. The CDR3 covers 14 residues. The CDR3 loop is CASSWAGRQETQYF. DNA for the CDR3: TGCGCCAGCAGCTGGGCGGGGAGACAAGAGACCCAGTACTTC.

This chain connects TRBV28 to TRBJ2-1, with 9 bases aligning to TRBD1. The CDR3 sequence is 17 residues long. Trimming at V came to 4 bases and at J to 2 bases, leaving 9 bases not matched to a gene. CDR1 MDHEN and CDR2 SYDVKM come from the germline V gene. The CDR3 nucleotides are TGTGCCAGCAGTTCGCCACAGGGGGCGACGGCCTACAATGAGCAGTTCTTC. Residues: CASSSPQGATAYNEQFF.

The chain links TRBV19 to TRBJ1-3, with D possibly matching TRBD1 (6 bases). The germline V gene encodes CDR1 LNHDA and CDR2 SQIVND (reference sequence). This CDR3 has 18 amino acids. Trimming stripped 7 bases from V and 0 bases from J, with 22 bases between. The CDR3: CASIRDTHPYISGNTIYF. CDR3 DNA sequence: TGTGCCAGTATCCGGGACACCCATCCTTATATCTCTGGAAACACCATATATTTT.

The V and J genes are TRBV4-1 and TRBJ1-4, with D perhaps TRBD1 (6 bases). The germline CDR1 and CDR2 sequences are MGHRA and YSYEKL. CDR3 size: 17 residues. V was clipped by 11 bases and J by 4 bases, with 26 bases between them. CDR3 coding DNA: TGCGCCTCCCGGCGGCGGGGGCCCACTCGTGGTAATGAAAAACTGTTTTTT. Translating gives CASRRRGPTRGNEKLFF.

The V call is TRBV7-9, the J call TRBJ2-3; no clear D. CDR3 length: 14 amino acids. Per the germline V gene, CDR1 is SEHNR and CDR2 is FQNEAQ (reference sequence). Trimming removed 5 bases at V and 0 bases at J, with 9 bases between. CDR3 in DNA: TGTGCCAGCAGCACGCGAATGAGCACAGATACGCAGTATTTT. This encodes CASSTRMSTDTQYF.

The chain links TRBV14 to TRBJ2-7; TRBD1 matches at 11 bases. CDR3 length equals 15 residues. The junction had 2 bases not matched to a gene; V was cut back by 1 base and J by 3 bases. Germline V gene lookup returns CDR1 SGHDN and CDR2 FVKESK. The DNA of the CDR3 is TGTGCCAGCAGCCAAGGGACAGGGGGCTTCTACGAGCAGTACTTC. It translates to CASSQGTGGFYEQYF.

The chain carries TRBV9 and TRBJ2-2; TRBD2 matches 12 bases. Germline V lookup: CDR1 SGDLS, CDR2 YYNGEE. V lost 3 bases, J lost 2 bases, and 2 bases stayed unmatched. The CDR3 sequence is 16 residues long. CDR3 sequence reads: CASSEGLAGNTGELFF. DNA for the CDR3: TGTGCCAGCAGCGAGGGACTAGCGGGTAACACCGGGGAGCTGTTTTTT.

This clone came up once. The chain carries TRBV7-9 and TRBJ2-7; 11 bases are shared with TRBD2. This CDR3 comprises 18 residues. From germline, CDR1 is SEHNR and CDR2 FQNEAQ (reference sequence). The V gene end was trimmed by 0 bases and the J gene end by 4 bases; junction bases not matched to a gene: 11. In DNA form, the CDR3 reads TGTGCCAGCAGCTTAGCCTTTCAAGCCGGGACTAGCGGATACGAGCAGTACTTC. It translates to CASSLAFQAGTSGYEQYF.

J is TRBJ1-1 and V is TRBV28; D unresolved. The CDR3 contains 14 residues. The germline gives CDR1 MDHEN, CDR2 SYDVKM. With 5 bases removed from V and 1 base from J, the gap between germline ends came to 11 bases. CDR3 sequence reads: CASSGLLGNTEAFF. The CDR3, as DNA: TGTGCCAGCAGTGGACTTTTGGGGAACACTGAAGCTTTCTTT.

This clone was detected only a few times. This chain connects TRBV7-2 to TRBJ2-1; 10 nucleotides match TRBD2. This CDR3 is built from 16 residues. The V and J ends lost 7 bases and 4 bases, in that order; junction bases with no gene match: 10. Germline-derived CDR1 and CDR2 are SGHTA and FQGNSA. This CDR3 is CASTLFAAGGYNEQFF. The CDR3 region has the DNA TGTGCCAGCACCCTCTTCGCAGCGGGGGGGTACAATGAGCAGTTCTTC. Filled out from reference TRBV7-2 and TRBJ2-1, the complete variable domain reads GAGVSQSPSNKVTEKGKDVELRCDPISGHTALYWYRQSLGQGLEFLIYFQGNSAPDKSGLPSDRFSAERTGGSVSTLTIQRTQQEDSAVYLCASTLFAAGGYNEQFFGPGTRLTVL.

The chain links TRBV5-1 to TRBJ2-3; 10 nucleotides line up with TRBD1. J gave up 6 bases and V 4 bases, and 5 bases lay outside the gene matches. Germline-derived CDR1 and CDR2 are SGHRS and YFSETQ. The CDR3 length is 14 residues. CDR3 sequence: CASSIGQGDDTQYF. Here the CDR3 DNA reads TGCGCCAGCAGCATAGGACAGGGGGACGATACGCAGTATTTT.